Listed here are 21 T cell receptor beta chains from one sample, sequenced in a study of molecular identifiers for immune sequencing clone quantification. TCRdb reprocessed the PCR reads with MiXCR, giving one entry per CDR3 protein. The table shows some 320,000 distinct CDR3 sequences, with around 21% occurring only once. The sequencing input was naive CD8+ T cells from blood, with Jurkat cell RNA spiked in. Subset reported: FACS-sorted CD8+CD4-CCR7+CD45RA+ naive T cells. These receptors all come from a human donor in good health. Some libraries in this study had Jurkat cell RNA spiked in.

The chain recombines TRBV6-5 with TRBJ2-1, with D perhaps TRBD1 or TRBD2 (5 bases each). The CDR3 sequence is 11 residues long. Germline V gene lookup returns CDR1 MNHEY and CDR2 SVGAGI. V shed 7 bases and J shed 9 bases, with 10 bases lying between them. The CDR3 DNA is TGTGCCAGCACCCTTGGGGGTGAGCAGTTCTTC. This encodes CASTLGGEQFF.

This clonotype occurred many times. The chain uses TRBV6-5 and TRBJ1-5, with D uncertain. Trimming took off 7 bases at V and 0 bases at J, with 7 bases between the two ends. This CDR3 contains 13 residues. In germline, CDR1 is MNHEY, CDR2 SVGAGI. DNA for the CDR3: TGTGCCAGCAAGGACGGTAGCAATCAGCCCCAGCATTTT. Its translation is CASKDGSNQPQHF.

This clonotype appeared a single time. A read error may explain this, as a much larger clone is one base away. The V call is TRBV6-5, the J call TRBJ2-7; 8 nucleotides agree with TRBD1. This CDR3 spans 14 amino acids. From germline, CDR1 is MNHEY and CDR2 SVGAGI. Here the CDR3 DNA reads TGTGCCAACAGTTCGCGGACAGGGCCCGAAGAGCAGTACTTC. It codes for CANSSRTGPEEQYF.

V is TRBV7-6 and J is TRBJ1-5; a weak D match, TRBD1 (5 bases). The CDR3 consists of 15 residues. Germline V gene sequence: CDR1 SGHVS, CDR2 FNYEAQ. Trimming left V 5 bases short and J 0 bases short, with 11 bases between. In DNA form, the CDR3 reads TGTGCCAGCAGCCGGGACGTGGATAGCAATCAGCCCCAGCATTTT. Its protein product is CASSRDVDSNQPQHF. Drawing the rest from reference TRBV7-6 and TRBJ1-5, the complete variable domain is GAGVSQSPRYKVTKRGQDVALRCDPISGHVSLYWYRQALGQGPEFLTYFNYEAQQDKSGLPNDRFSAERPEGSISTLTIQRTEQRDSAMYRCASSRDVDSNQPQHFGDGTRLSIL.

This clonotype was seen a handful of times. The gene calls are TRBV7-9 and TRBJ2-5, with 7 bases lining up with TRBD2. V gave up 4 bases and J gave up 5 bases; unmatched junction bases: 10. The CDR3 is made up of 15 amino acids. Germline CDR1 is SEHNR and CDR2 is FQNEAQ (reference sequence). CDR3 nucleotide sequence: TGTGCCAGCAGCTACCTAAGCGGGGCGGGGGAGACCCAGTACTTC. Amino acids: CASSYLSGAGETQYF.

A remark on this clonotype: Possible read error: a much larger clone is one base away. The CDR3: CASGLSRGSYEQYF. The CDR3 region has the DNA TGTGCCAGCGGTTTATCCAGGGGGTCCTACGAGCAGTACTTC. The V call is TRBV27, the J call TRBJ2-7; 7 bases map to TRBD1. The length of the CDR3 is 14 residues. Germline assignment: CDR1 MNHEY and CDR2 SMNVEV (reference sequence).

V gene TRBV27 combines with J gene TRBJ2-7; the match to TRBD1 covers 10 bases. The germline gives CDR1 MNHEY, CDR2 SMNVEV (reference sequence). This CDR3 comprises 14 residues. V shed 6 bases and J 2 bases; nucleotides not matched to a gene: 4. The chain's CDR3 is CASRWTGGAYEQYF. Written as DNA, the CDR3 is TGTGCCAGCAGGTGGACAGGGGGAGCCTACGAGCAGTACTTC.

V is TRBV10-2 and J is TRBJ2-1; weak D call: TRBD1 (5 bases). The CDR3 has 15 amino acids. Deletions cut 10 bases from V and 0 bases from J, with 16 bases between. CDR1 WSHSY and CDR2 SAAADI come from the germline V gene. The CDR3 here is CATARRGSSYNEQFF. The CDR3 DNA sequence: TGCGCCACCGCACGAAGGGGTAGCTCCTACAATGAGCAGTTCTTC.

This clonotype has a count of ten or more. A read error may produce the germline difference seen at one junction end. The chain is built from TRBV11-2 and TRBJ2-3, with 8 bases aligning to TRBD2. CDR1 is SGHAT and CDR2 is FQNNGV in the germline V gene. CDR3 length: 13 amino acids. The CDR3 sequence is CASRGGPTDTQYF. The CDR3 DNA reads as TGCGCTAGCCGGGGGGGGCCCACAGATACGCAGTATTTT.

In its sample, this clonotype was seen many times. The V gene is TRBV28, the J gene TRBJ2-5; D is ambiguous. The CDR3 runs to 13 residues. The germline gives CDR1 MDHEN, CDR2 SYDVKM. V was clipped by 5 bases and J by 4 bases, with 11 bases between them. The CDR3, as DNA: TGTGCCAGCAGTATCACGCTCCCAGAGACCCAGTACTTC. Amino acids: CASSITLPETQYF.

As for this clonotype: A single base separates this from a much larger clone, so it may be a read error. The rearrangement links TRBV29-1 to TRBJ1-1; D is unresolved. The length of the CDR3 is 15 residues. Germline loops: CDR1 SQVTM, CDR2 ANQGSEA. Trimming stripped 0 bases from V and 2 bases from J, with 13 bases between. The CDR3 sequence is CSVEDTWRRNTEAFF. Here the CDR3 DNA reads TGCAGCGTTGAAGATACGTGGAGGCGAAACACTGAAGCTTTCTTT.

This clonotype was seen ten or more times. The V gene is TRBV7-2, the J gene TRBJ2-3; D not certain. From germline, CDR1 is SGHTA and CDR2 FQGNSA. V gave up 1 base and J gave up 3 bases, with 8 bases separating them. This CDR3 comprises 14 residues. In nucleotides, the CDR3 is TGTGCCAGCAGCTTAGTTGGATCTACAGATACGCAGTATTTT. Protein: CASSLVGSTDTQYF.

In its sample, this clonotype was seen a few times. The chain combines TRBV4-1 with TRBJ1-5; D call uncertain. The length of the CDR3 is 13 residues. Germline values: CDR1 MGHRA, CDR2 YSYEKL. V was pared by 2 bases and J by 0 bases, with 2 bases between. Here the CDR3 DNA reads TGCGCCAGCAGCCAAATTAGCAATCAGCCCCAGCATTTT. This sequence encodes CASSQISNQPQHF.

This clonotype was detected ten times or more. The chain is built from TRBV7-2 and TRBJ2-5, with TRBD2 identical over 11 bases. CDR3 length: 18 amino acids. The junction had 11 bases not matched to a gene; V was cut back by 3 bases and J by 2 bases. Looked up from germline, CDR1 is SGHTA and CDR2 is FQGNSA. The CDR3 bases are TGTGCCAGCAGCTTCAATAGCGGGGGGGTCTTACCACAAGAGACCCAGTACTTC. It specifies CASSFNSGGVLPQETQYF.

Note on this clonotype: A much bigger clone sits one base away, suggesting this may be a read error. The chain joins TRBV12-3 or TRBV12-4 to TRBJ2-5; D is unresolved. This CDR3 has 14 amino acids. CDR3 region: CASSPTLEQGTQYF. The CDR3 DNA is TGTGCCAGCAGTCCGACCTTAGAGCAAGGGACCCAGTACTTC.

This clonotype was detected ten times or more. The CDR3 is CASSHNGGASSPLHF. Written as DNA, the CDR3 is TGCGCCAGCAGCCACAACGGGGGGGCCTCTTCACCCCTCCACTTT. The gene calls are TRBV4-1 and TRBJ1-6; D is possibly TRBD1 (6 bases). Trimming shortened V by 3 bases and J by 9 bases, and 15 bases separated the two germline ends. CDR1 is MGHRA, CDR2 YSYEKL, per germline. The CDR3 runs to 15 residues.

Concerning this clonotype: A read error is possible here, since a much larger clone lies one base away. The rearrangement links TRBV30 to TRBJ2-1, with D perhaps matching TRBD2 (5 bases). The CDR3 has 13 residues. Germline V gives CDR1 GTSNPN, CDR2 SVGIG (reference sequence). The CDR3 loop is CAWGVLDEGEQFF. The CDR3 nucleotides read TGTGCCTGGGGTGTACTCGATGAGGGTGAGCAGTTCTTC.

This clonotype was seen repeatedly, ten times or more. V gene TRBV7-9 combines with J gene TRBJ2-7, with 10 bases fitting TRBD1. This CDR3 has 15 residues. In germline, CDR1 is SEHNR, CDR2 FQNEAQ (reference sequence). V gave up 3 bases and J gave up 6 bases; unmatched junction bases: 8. The CDR3 DNA follows: TGTGCCAGCAGCTTGGGCGGGACAGGGGTTATCGAGCAGTACTTC. Amino acids: CASSLGGTGVIEQYF.

This clonotype was observed a few times. The V and J genes are TRBV4-1 and TRBJ1-5; D not resolved. Trimming shortened V by 1 base and J by 2 bases, and 6 bases separated the two germline ends. Germline-derived CDR1 and CDR2 are MGHRA and YSYEKL. The CDR3 is 14 amino acids. This CDR3 is CASSQVPGNQPQHF. CDR3 coding DNA: TGCGCCAGCAGCCAAGTCCCAGGCAATCAGCCCCAGCATTTT.

There are many counts of this clonotype. The rearrangement links TRBV9 to TRBJ1-4; D unresolved. The V and J ends lost 4 bases and 0 bases respectively, with 13 bases between them. Germline V gene sequence: CDR1 SGDLS, CDR2 YYNGEE. CDR3 length: 16 amino acids. The CDR3 spells CASSSLGGATNEKLFF. The CDR3 DNA is TGTGCCAGCAGCTCCCTTGGTGGGGCAACTAATGAAAAACTGTTTTTT. Based on the CDR3 plus reference TRBV9 and TRBJ1-4, the full variable domain is DSGVTQTPKHLITATGQRVTLRCSPRSGDLSVYWYQQSLDQGLQFLIQYYNGEERAKGNILERFSAQQFPDLHSELNLSSLELGDSALYFCASSSLGGATNEKLFFGSGTQLSVL.

This clonotype came up many times. V usage is TRBV12-3 or TRBV12-4 and J usage is TRBJ2-5, with TRBD2 matching over 7 bases. The CDR3 loop spans 14 amino acids. Losses at the gene ends were 5 bases for V and 7 bases for J; bases not matched to a gene: 10. CDR3 nucleotide sequence: TGTGCCAGCAGTCCGAGACTAGCCCGTAGGACCCAGTACTTC. The encoded protein is CASSPRLARRTQYF.